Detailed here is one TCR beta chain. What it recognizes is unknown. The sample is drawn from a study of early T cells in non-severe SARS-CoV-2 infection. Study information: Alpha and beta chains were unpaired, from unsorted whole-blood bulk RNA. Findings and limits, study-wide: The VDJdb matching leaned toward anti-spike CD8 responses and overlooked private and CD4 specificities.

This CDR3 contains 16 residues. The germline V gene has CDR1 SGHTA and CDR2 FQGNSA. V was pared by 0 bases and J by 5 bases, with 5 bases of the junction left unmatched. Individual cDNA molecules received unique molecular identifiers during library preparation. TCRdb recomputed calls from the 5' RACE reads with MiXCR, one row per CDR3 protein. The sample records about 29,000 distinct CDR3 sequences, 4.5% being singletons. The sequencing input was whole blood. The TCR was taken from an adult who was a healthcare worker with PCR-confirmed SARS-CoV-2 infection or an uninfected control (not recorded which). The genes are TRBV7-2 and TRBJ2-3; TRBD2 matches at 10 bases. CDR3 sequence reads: CASSLAGLAGEDTQYF. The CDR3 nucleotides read TGTGCCAGCAGCTTAGCGGGGCTAGCGGGGGAAGATACGCAGTATTTT.